This TCR delta chain was profiled in a study of DNA immune sequencing with unique molecular identifiers (TCRdb year 2020). For the wider study: Immunomagnetic cell separation was used to enrich gammadelta T cells from buffy coats, and the genomic DNA of the enriched gammadelta T cells was then sequenced. Fluorescence-activated cell sorting was used to enrich gammadelta T cells from the PBMC of around ten healthy people. In the comparison of enriched versus non-enriched samples, 100 ng of enriched gammadelta T-cell DNA and about 1 ug of non-enriched PBMC DNA were sequenced. An ultrasensitive DNA-based TRD repertoire sequencing method using PCR-introduced unique molecular identifiers was developed and validated in the study. Validation of the method was performed on synthetic reference molecules and on blood samples from healthy individuals. Donors were healthy individuals, with ten donors profiled from sorted peripheral blood gammadelta T cells. Overall results and qualifications from the work: Variation in TRD repertoire diversity was observed between healthy donors, with several donors found to be highly oligoclonal, in that the top 5 clonotypes exceeded half of productive molecules. The primer-based approach cannot detect novel TRD sequences that are not targeted by the primers.

The library relied on multiplex PCR. A 32-plex assay amplified the genomic DNA, with primers for all 8 TRDV and 4 TRDJ genes spanning the CDR3. During approximately 3 cycles of barcoding PCR, a 12-nucleotide UMI was attached, and a second PCR using Illumina adapter primers followed. AMPure XP beads were used to purify the libraries, and library quality was checked on a Fragment Analyzer using the HS NGS Fragment kit. An Illumina MiniSeq mid-output kit with approximately 20% PhiX and 150 cycles of paired-end reads was used for sequencing. The source study handled its data this way. Reads were processed with MIGEC version 1.2.9 to group reads by UMI and build error-corrected consensus sequences. For post-processing, modified scripts from VDJtools version 1.2.1 were used together with the tcR R package. TCRdb called clones afresh from the public reads with CATT; identical DNA rows were later merged. It is TCRdb's table, rather than the study itself, that gives the V and J calls and clone size. The sample table shows some 2,000 delta-chain clones, and about 14% are seen once. Of the sample, roughly half is held by the ten largest clones.

This clone showed up just a few times. No cognate antigen has been identified for it. With a far larger clone one base away, a read error is the likely cause. Sample: gamma-delta T cells enriched from blood buffy coat, or unenriched PBMCs (not recorded which). The TCR originated in a human donor in good health.

The CDR3 here reads CAYGGLPTGPGRAFYTDKLIF. The DNA reads as follows: TGTGCTTATGGGGGGCTTCCTACTGGTCCTGGGAGAGCCTTTTACACCGATAAACTCATCTTT. The chain is made from TRAV38-2/DV8 and TRDJ1; TRDD2 fits 8 bases in the junction. Inclusive of the bounding cysteine and phenylalanine, the CDR3 is 21 residues long. Kept here is only the CDR3 DNA, which spans 63 bases and is read in frame from base 1. Clipping removes 7 bases from V and 0 bases from J, with 26 as the unmatched junction base count. Per the germline V gene, TSESDYY is the CDR1 and QEAYKQQN is the CDR2.